A selection of T cell receptor beta chains follows, all from one sample in a study of blood T cell repertoires in COVID-19. Clones were read by immunoSEQ multiplex PCR, and TCRdb kept only the in-frame ones, dropping some. The sample includes roughly 200,000 clones, around 79% of them seen just once. Specimen: peripheral blood. The receptors were gathered from a woman aged 40-49 years with COVID-19, enrolled during active disease. The CDR3 runs from the conserved cysteine through the conserved F or W. D genes are given only for firm matches.

>TRBJ2-2|14|TRBV18|NA
TGTGCCAGCTCCCCCAGTACGAACACCGGGGAGCTGTTTTTT
CASSPSTNTGELFF
>TRBJ2-4|14|TRBV27|TRBD2
TGTGCCACCGGCCGGGGGGACGCCAAAAACATTCAGTACTTC
CATGRGDAKNIQYF
>TRBJ2-1|12|TRBV7-9|NA
TGTGCCAGCAGCTTGGGCCTGAGTGAGCAGTTCTTC
CASSLGLSEQFF
>TRBJ2-1|15|TRBV7-3|TRBD1
TGTGCCAGCAGCCTACAGGGGTCCTCCTACAATGAGCAGTTCTTC
CASSLQGSSYNEQFF
>TRBJ1-2|14|TRBV10-3|NA
TGTGCCATCAGTGAGTCTCCAGCTAACTATGGCTACACCTTC
CAISESPANYGYTF
>TRBJ1-2|15|TRBV6-2/TRBV6-3|TRBD1
TGTGCCAGCAGCCCTCCCCCGACAGGGAGGCATGGCTACACCTTC
CASSPPPTGRHGYTF
>TRBJ2-7|14|TRBV6-1|TRBD2
TGTGCCAGCAGTGAAGTTAGCGGGCCCTACGAGCAGTACTTC
CASSEVSGPYEQYF
>TRBJ2-7|16|TRBV5-1|TRBD2
TGCGCCAGCAGCTTGATGGGAGTTAGCGGGAGGGGCGAGCAGTACTTC
CASSLMGVSGRGEQYF
>TRBJ1-3|16|TRBV27|NA
TGTGCCAGCAGCCCGGCAGGCCAAGTCTCTGGAAACACCATATATTTT
CASSPAGQVSGNTIYF
>TRBJ1-2|13|TRBV2|NA
TGTGCCAGCGGACCTCGGGGAAACTATGGCTACACCTTC
CASGPRGNYGYTF